The rows below give T cell receptor beta chains drawn from one sample of a study of T cells in Graves' hyperthyroidism and ophthalmopathy. TCRdb passed the multiplex PCR reads through MiXCR, listing each CDR3 protein once. The sample holds a few hundred thousand distinct CDR3 sequences; 15% to 20% are singletons and the top ten take about 16%. The specimen sequenced was blood. These receptors were collected from a woman aged 35 to 49 with Graves' ophthalmopathy. CDR3s include the opening cysteine and the closing phenylalanine or tryptophan. The D gene is left open where the match is weak. Not all rows give a size; the values are once, few, many and, for expanded clones, a class.

- few TRBJ2-7 TRBV9 CASSAASRSYEQYF TGTGCCAGCAGCGCCGCGTCCCGGAGTTACGAGCAGTACTTC
TRBD1 - TRBJ2-7 TRBV28 CASSGTGTLSYEQYF TGTGCCAGCAGCGGGACAGGGACTCTTTCCTACGAGCAGTACTTC
- many TRBJ2-7 TRBV29-1 CSAGRFTYEQYF TGCAGCGCCGGACGGTTCACCTACGAGCAGTACTTC
TRBD2 many TRBJ2-7 TRBV7-3 CASSPGGMVYEQYF TGTGCCAGCAGCCCCGGGGGGATGGTCTACGAGCAGTACTTC
TRBD1 many TRBJ2-7 TRBV6-1 CASNQGQGNSYEQYF TGTGCCAGCAATCAGGGACAGGGTAACTCCTACGAGCAGTACTTC
TRBD2 many TRBJ2-5 TRBV7-2 CASSLARTSGTIQETQYF TGTGCCAGCAGCTTAGCCCGCACTAGCGGGACGATTCAAGAGACCCAGTACTTC
- many TRBJ1-6 TRBV20-1 CSARPQGFDNSPLHF TGCAGTGCTAGACCACAGGGTTTTGATAATTCACCCCTCCACTTT
- once TRBJ2-7 TRBV20-1 CSANTGPSTYEQYF TGCAGTGCCAATACAGGGCCTTCGACCTACGAGCAGTACTTC
- many TRBJ2-7 TRBV20-1 CSALGVRSSYEQYF TGCAGTGCCCTAGGAGTTCGGTCCTCCTACGAGCAGTACTTC
- - TRBJ1-2 TRBV10-3 CAISDGDGYTF TGTGCCATCAGTGACGGAGATGGCTACACCTTC
- many TRBJ2-5 TRBV13 CASSLGPYEETQYF TGTGCCAGCAGCCTCGGGCCGTACGAAGAGACCCAGTACTTC
- once TRBJ1-2 TRBV20-1 CSAAGLEDYGYTF TGCAGTGCTGCAGGGTTGGAGGACTATGGTTACACCTTC
- many TRBJ2-7 TRBV2 CASSEGLSPTYEQYF TGTGCCAGCAGTGAAGGGCTTTCCCCCACCTACGAGCAGTACTTC
- many TRBJ2-5 TRBV29-1 CSVGNQETQYF TGCAGCGTTGGGAACCAAGAGACCCAGTACTTC
- many TRBJ1-2 TRBV19 CASSIAGGTNGYTF TGTGCCAGTAGTATAGCTGGAGGAACTAATGGCTACACCTTC
TRBD1 many TRBJ1-1 TRBV2 CASRSYRGKTEAFF TGTGCCAGCAGGTCGTACAGGGGTAAAACTGAAGCTTTCTTT
- many TRBJ1-3 TRBV20-1 CSAREDSMARNTIYF TGCAGTGCTAGAGAGGACAGTATGGCAAGAAACACCATATATTTT
- few TRBJ1-1 TRBV12-3/TRBV12-4 CASSFSRTSNTEAFF TGTGCCAGCAGTTTTAGTAGGACCTCGAACACTGAAGCTTTCTTT
- - TRBJ1-1 TRBV7-8 CASSSRWGNTEAFF TGTGCCAGCAGCTCAAGGTGGGGAAACACTGAAGCTTTCTTT
- many TRBJ2-7 TRBV20-1 CSAQYEQYF TGCAGTGCTCAATACGAGCAGTACTTC
- many TRBJ2-7 TRBV7-8 CASSLGQQGPYEQYF TGTGCCAGCAGCTTAGGGCAGCAAGGGCCCTACGAGCAGTACTTC
TRBD1 - TRBJ1-6 TRBV2 CASRTGSNSPLHF TGTGCCAGCAGGACAGGGTCGAATTCACCCCTCCACTTT
- many TRBJ2-5 TRBV6-5 CASSLGGVGTQYF TGTGCCAGCAGTTTGGGGGGAGTCGGGACCCAGTACTTC
- many TRBJ1-3 TRBV3-1 CASSQSWTVSGNTIYF TGTGCCAGCAGCCAATCGTGGACAGTCTCTGGAAACACCATATATTTT
- many TRBJ2-7 TRBV12-3/TRBV12-4 CASSLELDSLYEQYF TGTGCCAGCAGTTTAGAATTAGACAGCCTCTACGAGCAGTACTTC
- - TRBJ1-1 TRBV6-2/TRBV6-3 CASGGMGGNFF TGTGCCAGCGGCGGAATGGGGGGGAATTTCTTT
- many TRBJ2-7 TRBV28 CASSGFDSPYEQYF TGTGCCAGCAGTGGCTTCGATTCACCTTACGAGCAGTACTTC
- many TRBJ1-1 TRBV12-3/TRBV12-4 CASTGGAGGEAFF TGTGCCAGCACAGGCGGGGCAGGCGGTGAAGCTTTCTTT
- few TRBJ1-2 TRBV27 CASSLTSSYGYTF TGTGCCAGCAGTCTTACCTCTTCCTATGGCTACACCTTC